The clone carrying this T cell receptor beta chain was seen at least ten times. Germline CDR1 SNHLY, CDR2 FYNNEI. Trimming pared 1 base from V and 8 bases from J, leaving 9 bases between. CDR3 length: 13 amino acids. The data are from a study of regulatory T cells in long-lasting Graves disease. In building TCR beta libraries, iRepertoire HTBI primers were used together with Arm-PCR of CDR3 regions. TCRdb re-analysed the multiplex PCR reads in MiXCR, keeping a single row per CDR3 protein. This sample has under 500,000 distinct CDR3 sequences, with 16% found just once. The time point denotes: newly diagnosed GD, antithyroid drugs for less than 3 months. Construction of the TCR library relied on RNA isolated from PBMCs. These data also featured in a second study, about T cells in Graves' hyperthyroidism and ophthalmopathy. That report notes: Participants, patients aged 18 to 65, had newly diagnosed hyperthyroidism with a duration under 2 months.

The J gene is TRBJ2-4, the V gene TRBV2; D possibly matches TRBD1 or TRBD2 (6 bases each). This sequence originates from a woman in her thirties with Graves disease. Sequencing used peripheral blood mononuclear cells (PBMCs), obtained at new diagnosis, from a patient treated with antithyroid drugs. CDR3 coding DNA: TGTGCCAGCAGTGAAGTGAGGGGGGACATTCAGTACTTC. Amino acids: CASSEVRGDIQYF.